These 12 T cell receptor beta chains were all obtained from the same sample, sequenced in a study of OX40 agonist ivuxolimab in advanced cancers. The assay was immunoSEQ multiplex PCR, and TCRdb's table has in-frame clones only and misses some. The data hold about 36,000 clones, with roughly 81% observed a single time. The sequencing here drew on CD4+ or CD8+ T cells sorted from blood, taken in a trial of the OX40 agonist ivuxolimab. The receptors derive from an adult with an advanced solid tumor such as melanoma, head and neck, liver or kidney cancer.

V is TRBV18 and J is TRBJ2-2, with D possibly matching TRBD1 (5 bases). This CDR3 has 16 residues. Trimming took 3 bases from V and 8 from J, leaving 19 bases between them. Germline values: CDR1 KGHSH, CDR2 LQKENI. CDR3 sequence reads: CASSPMTPSSGGELFF. Written as DNA, the CDR3 is TGTGCCAGCTCACCGATGACTCCTTCATCAGGGGGGGAGCTGTTTTTT.

The chain is built from TRBV28 and TRBJ1-4, with D uncertain. CDR1 MDHEN and CDR2 SYDVKM come from the germline V gene. CDR3 length: 15 amino acids. Trimming left V 5 bases short and J 8 bases short, with 18 bases between. In nucleotides, the CDR3 is TGTGCCAGCAGTACCCGGACCCAAGACCGGGAAAAACTGTTTTTT. Translated, it gives CASSTRTQDREKLFF.

V gene TRBV19 combines with J gene TRBJ1-1; TRBD1 matches 10 bases. Per the germline V gene, CDR1 is LNHDA and CDR2 is SQIVND (reference sequence). The CDR3 is 17 residues long. Unmatched junction bases numbered 11, after V lost 3 bases and J lost 4 bases. The CDR3 reads CASSIVRTGGSSTEAFF. CDR3 sequence (DNA): TGTGCCAGTAGTATTGTACGGACAGGGGGGTCCAGCACTGAAGCTTTCTTT.

The sample holds one count of this clone. The rearrangement joins TRBV30 to TRBJ2-7; D is uncertain. The germline V and J ends were trimmed by 3 bases and 2 bases, with 11 bases remaining between them. CDR1 and CDR2 from the germline V gene are GTSNPN and SVGIG (reference sequence). There are 13 residues in the CDR3. The CDR3 DNA reads TGTGCCTGGAGACAACGGGCTACCTACGAGCAGTACTTC. This gives the protein CAWRQRATYEQYF. Full variable domain (rest looked up from reference TRBV30 and TRBJ2-7): SQTIHQWPATLVQPVGSPLSLECTVEGTSNPNLYWYRQAAGRGLQLLFYSVGIGQISSEVPQNLSASRPQDRQFILSSKKLLLSDSGFYLCAWRQRATYEQYFGPGTRLTVT.

The chain couples TRBV2 to TRBJ2-3; D is perhaps TRBD1 or TRBD2 (6 bases each). Trimming took 5 bases from V and 6 from J, leaving 18 bases between them. Germline loops: CDR1 SNHLY, CDR2 FYNNEI. This CDR3 region has 15 residues. In DNA, the CDR3 is TGTGCCAGCAGTTCGAATCCGGGGGCCTCGGATACGCAGTATTTT. Amino acid sequence: CASSSNPGASDTQYF.

The DNA for the CDR3 is TGTGCCGCTCAGACTAGCGGAGTGGGGAATGAGCAGTTCTTC. Translated: CAAQTSGVGNEQFF. The genes are TRBV27 and TRBJ2-1; 9 bases are a match to TRBD2. The germline V gene encodes CDR1 MNHEY and CDR2 SMNVEV (reference sequence). Germline trimming cut 11 bases from V and 7 bases from J; bases unmatched to any gene: 12. The CDR3 is 14 residues long.

The chain carries TRBV6-1 and TRBJ2-7; D may match TRBD1 or TRBD2 (6 bases each). V gave up 1 base and J gave up 1 base, with 11 bases separating them. This CDR3 has 15 residues. The germline V gene has CDR1 MNHNS and CDR2 SASEGT. CDR3 sequence: CASSEGWGASYEQYF. The CDR3 DNA reads TGTGCCAGCAGTGAAGGTTGGGGGGCTTCCTACGAGCAGTACTTC.

This chain uses TRBV11-2 with TRBJ2-1, with 8 bases matching TRBD1. CDR3 length: 17 amino acids. Germline V gives CDR1 SGHAT, CDR2 FQNNGV. The V and J ends lost 3 bases and 8 bases, in that order; junction bases with no gene match: 15. CDR3 protein: CASSFRRGTRGQDEQFF. As DNA, the CDR3 is TGTGCCAGCAGCTTCCGGCGCGGGACCAGGGGGCAGGATGAGCAGTTCTTC.

The CDR3 here is CASSWVPGIYNEQFF. CDR3 nucleotide sequence: TGTGCCAGCAGTTGGGTGCCGGGAATATACAATGAGCAGTTCTTC. The genes are TRBV7-3 and TRBJ2-1; D perhaps matches TRBD2 (5 bases). The CDR3 loop spans 15 amino acids. Germline V gene data show CDR1 as SGHTA and CDR2 as FQGTGA. Trimming left V 6 bases short and J 4 bases short, with 16 bases between.

V gene TRBV6-6 combines with J gene TRBJ1-1; 7 nucleotides match TRBD1. The CDR3 loop spans 11 amino acids. J was trimmed by 11 bases and V by 4 bases; bases with no gene match: 4. Per the germline V gene, CDR1 is MNHNY and CDR2 is SVGAGI (reference sequence). CDR3 loop: CASSSTGRAFF. The CDR3 DNA reads TGTGCCAGCAGTTCGACAGGGAGGGCTTTCTTT.

The chain links TRBV5-6 to TRBJ2-7; D assignment may be TRBD1 or TRBD2 (5 bases each). V was pared by 0 bases and J by 0 bases, with 13 bases between. The CDR3 is 16 residues long. Germline V gene lookup returns CDR1 SGHDT and CDR2 YYEEEE. CDR3 in amino acids: CASSLGETASSYEQYF. The CDR3 DNA follows: TGTGCCAGCAGCTTGGGGGAGACAGCGAGCTCCTACGAGCAGTACTTC.

This CDR3 reads CASSYKGRGKGLEYF. DNA of the CDR3: TGTGCCAGCAGTTACAAGGGCAGGGGGAAAGGGCTGGAGTACTTC. V gene TRBV6-5 combines with J gene TRBJ2-7; 7 positions match TRBD1. The CDR3 runs to 15 residues. CDR1 MNHEY and CDR2 SVGAGI come from the germline V gene. V lost 2 bases and J lost 11; bases outside the gene matches: 15.